The clone carrying this TCR beta chain was recorded only once. The germline CDR1 and CDR2 sequences are MNHEY and SVGEGT. This CDR3 contains 16 residues. The junction had 6 bases not matched to a gene; V was cut back by 2 bases and J by 1 base. This specimen comes from a study of blood T cell repertoires in COVID-19. TCRdb's copy holds only in-frame clones and misses some; the assay was immunoSEQ multiplex PCR. Of some 250,000 clones detected, 82% appear once; the ten largest clones hold less than 3.5%. V and J are TRBV6-2 or TRBV6-3 and TRBJ2-3, with 7 bases fitting TRBD1. This clonotype was sampled from a woman aged 18-35 years with acute or convalescent COVID-19. Sequenced input: peripheral blood. DNA for the CDR3: TGTGCCAGCAGTTACCCAGGGACAGCCCGCACAGATACGCAGTATTTT. It encodes CASSYPGTARTDTQYF.